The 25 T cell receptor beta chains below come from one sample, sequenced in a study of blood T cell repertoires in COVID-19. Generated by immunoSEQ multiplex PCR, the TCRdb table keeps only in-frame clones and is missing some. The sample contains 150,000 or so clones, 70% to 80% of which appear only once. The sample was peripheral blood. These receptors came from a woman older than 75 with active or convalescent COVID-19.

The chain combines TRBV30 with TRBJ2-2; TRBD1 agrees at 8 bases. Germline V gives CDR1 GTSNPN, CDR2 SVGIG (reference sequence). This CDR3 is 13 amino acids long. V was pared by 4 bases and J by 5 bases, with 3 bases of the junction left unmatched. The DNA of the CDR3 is TGTGCCTGGACCAGGGGGCAAACCGGGGAGCTGTTTTTT. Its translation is CAWTRGQTGELFF.

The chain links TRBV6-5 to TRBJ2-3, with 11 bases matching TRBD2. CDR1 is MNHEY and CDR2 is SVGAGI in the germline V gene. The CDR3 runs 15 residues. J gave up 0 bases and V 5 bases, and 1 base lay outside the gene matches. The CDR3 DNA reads TGTGCCAGCAGTCGGACTAGCGGGAGCACAGATACGCAGTATTTT. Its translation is CASSRTSGSTDTQYF.

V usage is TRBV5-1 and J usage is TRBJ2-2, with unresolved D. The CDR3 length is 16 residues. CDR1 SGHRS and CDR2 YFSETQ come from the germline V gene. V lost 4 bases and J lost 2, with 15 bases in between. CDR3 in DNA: TGCGCCAGCAGCCCCAGAGGATTCCTTAACACCGGGGAGCTGTTTTTT. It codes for CASSPRGFLNTGELFF.

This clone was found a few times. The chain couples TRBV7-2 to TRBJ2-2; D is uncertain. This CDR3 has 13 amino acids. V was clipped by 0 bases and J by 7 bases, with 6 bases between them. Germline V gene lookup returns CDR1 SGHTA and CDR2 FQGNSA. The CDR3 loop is CASSLALGGELFF. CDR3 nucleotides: TGTGCCAGCAGCTTAGCGCTCGGCGGGGAGCTGTTTTTT.

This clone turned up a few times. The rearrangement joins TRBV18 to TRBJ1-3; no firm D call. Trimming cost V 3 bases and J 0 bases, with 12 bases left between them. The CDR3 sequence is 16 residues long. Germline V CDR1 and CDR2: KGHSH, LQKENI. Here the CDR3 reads CASSPGGGFSGNTIYF. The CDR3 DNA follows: TGTGCCAGCTCACCGGGAGGAGGGTTCTCTGGAAACACCATATATTTT.

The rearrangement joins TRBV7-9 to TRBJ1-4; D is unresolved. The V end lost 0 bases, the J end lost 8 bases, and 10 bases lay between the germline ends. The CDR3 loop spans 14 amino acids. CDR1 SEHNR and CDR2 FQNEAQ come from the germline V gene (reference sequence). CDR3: CASSLAGSREKLFF. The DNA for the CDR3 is TGTGCCAGCAGCTTAGCCGGGTCTAGAGAAAAACTGTTTTTT.

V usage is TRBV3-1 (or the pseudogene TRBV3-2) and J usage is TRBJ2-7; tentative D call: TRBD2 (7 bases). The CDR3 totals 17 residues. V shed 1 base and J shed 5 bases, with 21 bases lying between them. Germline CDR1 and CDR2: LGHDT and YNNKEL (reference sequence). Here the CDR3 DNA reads TGTGCCAGCAGCCAAGGAGGGACGGGGGGCCCAGCGGACGAGCAGTACTTC. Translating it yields CASSQGGTGGPADEQYF.

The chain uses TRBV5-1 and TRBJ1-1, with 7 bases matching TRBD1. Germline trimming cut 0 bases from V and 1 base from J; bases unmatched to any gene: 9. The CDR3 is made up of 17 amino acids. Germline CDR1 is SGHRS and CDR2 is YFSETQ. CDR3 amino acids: CASSLGRQGSGNTEAFF. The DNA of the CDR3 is TGCGCCAGCAGCTTGGGGCGACAGGGCTCCGGGAACACTGAAGCTTTCTTT. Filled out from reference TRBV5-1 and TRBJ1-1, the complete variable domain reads KAGVTQTPRYLIKTRGQQVTLSCSPISGHRSVSWYQQTPGQGLQFLFEYFSETQRNKGNFPGRFSGRQFSNSRSEMNVSTLELGDSALYLCASSLGRQGSGNTEAFFGQGTRLTVV.

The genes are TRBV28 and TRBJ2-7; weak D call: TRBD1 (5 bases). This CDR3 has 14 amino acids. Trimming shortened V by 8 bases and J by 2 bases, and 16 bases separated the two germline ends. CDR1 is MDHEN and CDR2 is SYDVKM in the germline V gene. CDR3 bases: TGTGCCAGCTCAGTTTTGTCCAGGGCCTACGAGCAGTACTTC. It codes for CASSVLSRAYEQYF.

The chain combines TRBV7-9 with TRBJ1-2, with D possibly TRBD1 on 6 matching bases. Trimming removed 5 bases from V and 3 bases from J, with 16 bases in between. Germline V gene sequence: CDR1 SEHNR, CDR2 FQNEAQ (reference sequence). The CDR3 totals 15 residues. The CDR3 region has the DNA TGTGCCAGCAGCCGAAATGCAGGGACATACTATGGCTACACCTTC. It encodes CASSRNAGTYYGYTF.

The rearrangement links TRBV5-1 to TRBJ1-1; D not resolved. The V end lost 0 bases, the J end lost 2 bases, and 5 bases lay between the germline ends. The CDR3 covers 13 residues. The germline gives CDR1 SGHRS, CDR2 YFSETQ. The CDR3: CASSLVRNTEAFF. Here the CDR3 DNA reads TGCGCCAGCAGCTTGGTCAGAAACACTGAAGCTTTCTTT.

The CDR3 is CASSTQVQETQYF. Here the CDR3 DNA reads TGTGCCAGCAGCACCCAGGTTCAAGAGACCCAGTACTTC. The V and J genes are TRBV7-3 and TRBJ2-5; D remains ambiguous. Looked up from germline, CDR1 is SGHTA and CDR2 is FQGTGA. The CDR3 totals 13 residues. Deletions cut 5 bases from V and 2 bases from J, with 9 bases between.

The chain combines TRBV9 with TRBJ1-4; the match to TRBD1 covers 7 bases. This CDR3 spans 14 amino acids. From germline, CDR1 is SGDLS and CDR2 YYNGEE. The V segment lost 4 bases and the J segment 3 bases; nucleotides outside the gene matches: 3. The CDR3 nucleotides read TGTGCCAGCAGCCGACAGGGAGCTAATGAAAAACTGTTTTTT. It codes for CASSRQGANEKLFF.

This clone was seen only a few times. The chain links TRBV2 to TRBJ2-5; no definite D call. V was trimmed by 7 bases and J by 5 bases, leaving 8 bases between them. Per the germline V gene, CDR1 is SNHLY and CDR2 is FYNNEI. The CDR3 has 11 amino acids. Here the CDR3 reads CASTIRETQYF. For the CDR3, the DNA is TGTGCCAGCACCATCCGGGAGACCCAGTACTTC.

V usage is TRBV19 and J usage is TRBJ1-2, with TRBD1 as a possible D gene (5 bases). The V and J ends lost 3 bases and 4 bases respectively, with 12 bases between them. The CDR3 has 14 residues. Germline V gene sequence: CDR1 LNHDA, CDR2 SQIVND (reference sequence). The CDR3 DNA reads TGTGCCAGTAGTATCCCAAACGGGGGCTATGGCTACACCTTC. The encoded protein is CASSIPNGGYGYTF.

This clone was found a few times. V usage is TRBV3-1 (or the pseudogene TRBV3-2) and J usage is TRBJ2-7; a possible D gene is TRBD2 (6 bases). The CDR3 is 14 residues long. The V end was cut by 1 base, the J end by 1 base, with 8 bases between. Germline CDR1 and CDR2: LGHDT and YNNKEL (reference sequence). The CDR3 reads CASSQGDWSYEQYF. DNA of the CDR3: TGTGCCAGCAGCCAAGGGGACTGGTCCTACGAGCAGTACTTC.

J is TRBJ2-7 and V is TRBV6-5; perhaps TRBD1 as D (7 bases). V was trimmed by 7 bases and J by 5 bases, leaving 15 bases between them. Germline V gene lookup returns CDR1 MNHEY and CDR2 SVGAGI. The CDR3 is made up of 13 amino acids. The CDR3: CASKSGGIDEQYF. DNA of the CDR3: TGTGCCAGCAAATCAGGGGGGATCGACGAGCAGTACTTC.

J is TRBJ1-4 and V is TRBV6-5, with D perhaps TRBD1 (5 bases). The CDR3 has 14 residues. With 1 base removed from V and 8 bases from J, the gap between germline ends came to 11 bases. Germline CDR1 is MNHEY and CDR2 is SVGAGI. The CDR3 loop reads CASSYYGQREKLFF. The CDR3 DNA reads TGTGCCAGCAGTTACTATGGACAACGCGAAAAACTGTTTTTT.

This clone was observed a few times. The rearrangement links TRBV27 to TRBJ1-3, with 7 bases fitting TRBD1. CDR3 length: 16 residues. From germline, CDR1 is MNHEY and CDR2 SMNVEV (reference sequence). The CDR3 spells CASEEGQFSFGNTIYF. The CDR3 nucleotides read TGTGCGAGCGAGGAGGGACAGTTTAGTTTTGGAAACACCATATATTTT.

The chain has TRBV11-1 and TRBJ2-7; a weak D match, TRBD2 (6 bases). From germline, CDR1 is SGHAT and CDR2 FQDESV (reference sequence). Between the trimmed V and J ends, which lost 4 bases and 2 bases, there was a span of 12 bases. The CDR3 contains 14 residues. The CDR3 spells CASSSDYRAYEQYF. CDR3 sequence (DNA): TGTGCCAGCAGCTCGGACTATCGAGCCTACGAGCAGTACTTC.

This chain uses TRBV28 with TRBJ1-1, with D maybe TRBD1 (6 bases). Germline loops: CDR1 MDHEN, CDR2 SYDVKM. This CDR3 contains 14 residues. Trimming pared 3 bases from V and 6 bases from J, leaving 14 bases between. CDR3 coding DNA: TGTGCCAGCAGTTTGGGACACCTGAGCGCTGAAGCTTTCTTT. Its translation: CASSLGHLSAEAFF. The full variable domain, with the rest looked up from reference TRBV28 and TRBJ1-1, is DVKVTQSSRYLVKRTGEKVFLECVQDMDHENMFWYRQDPGLGLRLIYFSYDVKMKEKGDIPEGYSVSREKKERFSLILESASTNQTSMYLCASSLGHLSAEAFFGQGTRLTVV.

The CDR3 nucleotides read TGTGCCAGCAGCCTACGGGACAGCTACACAGATACGCAGTATTTT. It specifies CASSLRDSYTDTQYF. The chain recombines TRBV7-9 with TRBJ2-3, with TRBD1 matching over 7 bases. The CDR3 is 15 amino acids. J lost 2 bases, V lost 5 bases, and 7 bases had no gene match. CDR1 and CDR2 (germline): SEHNR, FQNEAQ (reference sequence). The full variable domain, completed using reference TRBV7-9 and TRBJ2-3, is DTGVSQNPRHKITKRGQNVTFRCDPISEHNRLYWYRQTLGQGPEFLTYFQNEAQLEKSRLLSDRFSAERPKGSFSTLEIQRTEQGDSAMYLCASSLRDSYTDTQYFGPGTRLTVL.

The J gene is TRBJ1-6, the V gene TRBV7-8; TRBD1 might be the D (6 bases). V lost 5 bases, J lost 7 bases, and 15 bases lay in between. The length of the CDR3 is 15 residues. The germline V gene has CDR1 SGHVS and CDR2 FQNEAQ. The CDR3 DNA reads TGTGCCAGCAGCCCCCCGGGGGGCTCGAATTCACCCCTCCACTTT. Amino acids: CASSPPGGSNSPLHF.

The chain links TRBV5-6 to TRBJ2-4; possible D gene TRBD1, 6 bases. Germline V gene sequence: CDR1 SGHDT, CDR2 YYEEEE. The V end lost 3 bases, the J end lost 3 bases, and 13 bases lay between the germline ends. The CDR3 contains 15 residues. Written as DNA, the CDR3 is TGTGCCAGCAGCTACCTACAGGGCGACAAAAACATTCAGTACTTC. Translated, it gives CASSYLQGDKNIQYF.

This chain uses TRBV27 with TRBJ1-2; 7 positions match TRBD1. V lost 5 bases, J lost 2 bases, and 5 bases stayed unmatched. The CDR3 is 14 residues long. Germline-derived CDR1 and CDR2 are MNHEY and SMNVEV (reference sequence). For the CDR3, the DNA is TGTGCCAGCAGTCAACTACAGGGGAACTATGGCTACACCTTC. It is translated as CASSQLQGNYGYTF.